These 26 T cell receptor beta chains were sequenced from one sample in a study of blood T cell repertoires in COVID-19. Profiled with immunoSEQ multiplex PCR; TCRdb holds only in-frame clones, not every one. Of over 350,000 clones in the sample, about 89% were seen once. The sequenced material came from peripheral blood. These receptor sequences come from a woman aged 25 to 45 with acute or convalescent COVID-19.

J is TRBJ2-7 and V is TRBV7-9, with D hard to call. V was shortened by 1 base and J by 5 bases, with 12 bases between the two germline ends. CDR3 length: 14 amino acids. The germline V gene encodes CDR1 SEHNR and CDR2 FQNEAQ (reference sequence). The CDR3 sequence: CASSLVARGHEQYF. The CDR3 DNA sequence: TGTGCCAGCAGCTTAGTAGCCAGAGGCCACGAGCAGTACTTC.

This chain connects TRBV7-9 to TRBJ2-6; a weak D match, TRBD1 (6 bases). This CDR3 contains 16 residues. Looked up from germline, CDR1 is SEHNR and CDR2 is FQNEAQ (reference sequence). V gave up 5 bases and J gave up 4 bases, with 15 bases separating them. The CDR3 DNA reads as TGTGCCAGCAGCCACCCACAGGGAGAAGGGGCCAACGTCCTGACTTTC. Encoded protein: CASSHPQGEGANVLTF. The whole variable domain, filled in from reference TRBV7-9 and TRBJ2-6, reads DTGVSQNPRHKITKRGQNVTFRCDPISEHNRLYWYRQTLGQGPEFLTYFQNEAQLEKSRLLSDRFSAERPKGSFSTLEIQRTEQGDSAMYLCASSHPQGEGANVLTFGAGSRLTVL.

The chain couples TRBV6-2 or TRBV6-3 to TRBJ2-7; tentatively, D is TRBD1 (6 bases). Trimming left V 2 bases short and J 3 bases short, with 14 bases between. Germline values: CDR1 MNHEY, CDR2 SVGEGT. There are 15 residues in the CDR3. The chain's CDR3 is CASSYGGSPYYEQYF. The CDR3 region has the DNA TGTGCCAGCAGTTACGGGGGCTCTCCTTACTACGAGCAGTACTTC.

This clone occurred once. The chain combines TRBV3-1 (or the pseudogene TRBV3-2) with TRBJ1-5; D is possibly TRBD1 (6 bases). V lost 1 base and J lost 3, with 28 bases in between. Per the germline V gene, CDR1 is LGHDT and CDR2 is YNNKEL (reference sequence). This CDR3 is built from 21 residues. The CDR3 protein is CASSQVRRDTRSHGVNQPQHF. CDR3 DNA: TGTGCCAGCAGCCAAGTCCGCCGGGACACCCGTTCTCACGGGGTCAATCAGCCCCAGCATTTT.

The rearrangement links TRBV14 to TRBJ2-3; a possible D gene is TRBD2 (6 bases). The V and J ends lost 1 base and 3 bases respectively, with 11 bases between them. The CDR3 is made up of 15 amino acids. Germline lookup yields CDR1 SGHDN and CDR2 FVKESK. The DNA for the CDR3 is TGTGCCAGCAGCCAAGCCCGGGGGAGGACAGATACGCAGTATTTT. Protein: CASSQARGRTDTQYF.

The chain combines TRBV5-1 with TRBJ1-1; 7 bases are a match to TRBD1. This CDR3 has 13 amino acids. The junction had 0 bases not matched to a gene; V was cut back by 4 bases and J by 0 bases. CDR1 and CDR2 from the germline V gene are SGHRS and YFSETQ. The CDR3 sequence: CASSDRVNTEAFF. The CDR3 bases are TGCGCCAGCAGCGACAGGGTGAACACTGAAGCTTTCTTT.

CDR3 nucleotide sequence: TGTGCCAGCAGCTACGGGACTCAAGAGACCCAGTACTTC. Residues: CASSYGTQETQYF. This rearrangement joins TRBV11-2 to TRBJ2-5; TRBD2 is a possible D gene (6 bases). The germline V and J ends were trimmed by 4 bases and 2 bases, with 8 bases remaining between them. CDR1 is SGHAT and CDR2 is FQNNGV in the germline V gene. The CDR3 is 13 amino acids.

The gene calls are TRBV12-3 or TRBV12-4 and TRBJ1-2, with D tentatively TRBD1 (5 bases). This CDR3 contains 12 residues. V gave up 2 bases and J gave up 11 bases, with 12 bases separating them. CDR3 in DNA: TGTGCCAGCAGTTTAAGGACAAATAGGTACACCTTC. Amino acids: CASSLRTNRYTF.

The chain carries TRBV20-1 and TRBJ2-7; tentative D call: TRBD1 (6 bases). The CDR3 sequence is 11 residues long. Per the germline V gene, CDR1 is DFQATT and CDR2 is SNEGSKA (reference sequence). The V gene lost 6 bases and the J gene lost 5 bases, with 11 bases spanning the gap. The DNA of the CDR3 is TGCAGTGCGGAACAGGGCCACGAGCAGTACTTC. This codes for CSAEQGHEQYF.

The genes are TRBV2 and TRBJ1-5, with D possibly TRBD1 on 6 matching bases. The CDR3 runs 15 residues. Trimming took 1 base from V and 2 from J, leaving 9 bases between them. Germline assignment: CDR1 SNHLY and CDR2 FYNNEI. DNA of the CDR3: TGTGCCAGCAGTGAAGGGGGGCGAGGCAATCAGCCCCAGCATTTT. This encodes CASSEGGRGNQPQHF.

The chain couples TRBV30 to TRBJ1-1; maybe TRBD1 (6 bases). Germline-derived CDR1 and CDR2 are GTSNPN and SVGIG (reference sequence). CDR3 length equals 13 residues. V dropped 2 bases and J dropped 5 bases, with 12 bases sitting between them. The CDR3 reads CAWSTTRGTEAFF. CDR3 DNA sequence: TGTGCCTGGAGTACTACAAGGGGGACTGAAGCTTTCTTT.

The rearrangement uses TRBV7-9 and TRBJ2-4; D may be TRBD1 (6 bases). The CDR3 loop spans 15 amino acids. Germline CDR1 reads SEHNR; CDR2 reads FQNEAQ (reference sequence). Between the trimmed V and J ends, which lost 5 bases and 5 bases, there was a span of 16 bases. CDR3 nucleotides: TGTGCCAGCAGCCTCCTACAGGGAATCCAAAACATTCAGTACTTC. It codes for CASSLLQGIQNIQYF.

The rearrangement joins TRBV5-8 to TRBJ2-5, with 11 bases lining up with TRBD2. The V and J ends lost 3 bases and 2 bases, in that order; junction bases with no gene match: 3. Germline V CDR1 and CDR2: SGHTS, YDEGEE. The CDR3 length is 15 residues. In DNA, the CDR3 is TGTGCCAGCAGCTCTGGGACTAGCGGACAAGAGACCCAGTACTTC. It yields the protein CASSSGTSGQETQYF.

This clone was counted a single time. The chain recombines TRBV4-1 with TRBJ2-1, with TRBD1 matching over 11 bases. With 5 bases clipped from V and 8 bases from J, the junction kept 11 bases outside the gene matches. Germline V lookup: CDR1 MGHRA, CDR2 YSYEKL. The CDR3 totals 16 residues. The chain's CDR3 is CASSKRGDRGADEQFF. The DNA for the CDR3 is TGCGCCAGCAGCAAGAGGGGGGACAGGGGGGCTGATGAGCAGTTCTTC.

The rearrangement uses TRBV4-1 and TRBJ2-2; 12 bases are a match to TRBD2. Trimming cost V 1 base and J 2 bases; bases outside gene matches: 2. CDR3 length: 17 amino acids. Germline V gene lookup returns CDR1 MGHRA and CDR2 YSYEKL. CDR3 in DNA: TGCGCCAGCAGCCAAGGGACTAGCGGGGTAAACACCGGGGAGCTGTTTTTT. Translating it yields CASSQGTSGVNTGELFF.

The chain uses TRBV5-4 and TRBJ2-1; 10 bases are shared with TRBD2. The germline gives CDR1 SGHNT, CDR2 YYREEE (reference sequence). The junction had 5 bases not matched to a gene; V was cut back by 5 bases and J by 3 bases. This CDR3 is built from 15 residues. CDR3 loop: CASSKRGGGYNEQFF. The CDR3 nucleotides read TGTGCCAGCAGTAAGCGGGGGGGAGGCTACAATGAGCAGTTCTTC.

The count of this clone is one. The V call is TRBV7-8, the J call TRBJ2-7; 8 bases are a match to TRBD2. CDR3 size: 17 residues. V trimming: 0 bases; J trimming: 5 bases; junction bases outside the gene matches: 12. Germline V gene lookup returns CDR1 SGHVS and CDR2 FQNEAQ. In DNA form, the CDR3 reads TGTGCCAGCAGCTTAGCCAGCTTGTCCGGGACTAGGCACGAGCAGTACTTC. Encoded protein: CASSLASLSGTRHEQYF.

Note on this clone: This same CDR3 is encoded by further DNA sequences in the sample. This chain joins TRBV5-1 and TRBJ2-3, with TRBD2 identical over 8 bases. Trimming cost V 0 bases and J 6 bases; bases outside gene matches: 3. The CDR3 is 14 residues long. Germline CDR1 reads SGHRS; CDR2 reads YFSETQ. The CDR3 loop reads CASSLAGGLDTQYF. As DNA, the CDR3 is TGCGCCAGCAGCTTGGCGGGGGGGCTGGATACGCAGTATTTT.

V usage is TRBV11-2 and J usage is TRBJ1-6; 12 positions agree with TRBD1. With 4 bases clipped from V and 14 bases from J, the junction kept 9 bases outside the gene matches. Germline lookup yields CDR1 SGHAT and CDR2 FQNNGV. The CDR3 contains 15 residues. The CDR3, as DNA: TGTGCCAGCAGCTCTAAGAGGGACAGGGGGCATTCCCTCCACTTT. Its translation: CASSSKRDRGHSLHF.

The chain joins TRBV7-8 to TRBJ2-5, with 7 bases lining up with TRBD2. V dropped 6 bases and J dropped 2; count of bases not matched to a gene: 12. This CDR3 is built from 16 residues. Germline V gene sequence: CDR1 SGHVS, CDR2 FQNEAQ. The chain's CDR3 is CASSLSPASGQETQYF. CDR3 sequence (DNA): TGTGCCAGCAGTTTATCCCCCGCTAGCGGACAAGAGACCCAGTACTTC.

The chain combines TRBV4-1 with TRBJ2-1; possible D gene TRBD2, 5 bases. The V end was cut by 1 base, the J end by 10 bases, with 23 bases between. The CDR3 has 17 amino acids. Germline CDR1 is MGHRA and CDR2 is YSYEKL. CDR3 residues: CASSQGGLLRPNREQFF. The CDR3 nucleotides read TGCGCCAGCAGCCAAGGTGGACTTCTAAGGCCCAATCGCGAGCAGTTCTTC.

V is TRBV7-9 and J is TRBJ2-2; 13 positions agree with TRBD2. Per germline, CDR1 SEHNR and CDR2 FQNEAQ (reference sequence). V lost 2 bases to trimming and J lost 5 bases; unmatched junction nucleotides: 2. The CDR3 is made up of 16 amino acids. The CDR3: CASSLQGLAGTGELFF. CDR3 bases: TGTGCCAGCAGCTTACAGGGACTAGCGGGGACCGGGGAGCTGTTTTTT.

The J gene is TRBJ1-4, the V gene TRBV15, with 10 positions matching TRBD1. Germline assignment: CDR1 LNHNV and CDR2 YYDKDF (reference sequence). The length of the CDR3 is 15 residues. V was clipped by 5 bases and J by 7 bases; unmatched bases: 7. CDR3 nucleotides: TGTGCCACCAGCCCCCTGACAGGGGGCTCTGAAAAACTGTTTTTT. Translating gives CATSPLTGGSEKLFF.

The rearrangement links TRBV11-1 to TRBJ1-3; D not certain. V lost 6 bases to trimming and J lost 0 bases, with 12 bases between them. Germline V gene data show CDR1 as SGHAT and CDR2 as FQDESV (reference sequence). There are 15 residues in the CDR3. CDR3 bases: TGTGCCAGCAGGCCTCGGGATTCCTCTGGAAACACCATATATTTT. It is translated as CASRPRDSSGNTIYF.

The chain recombines TRBV12-5 with TRBJ1-5; D gene unclear. The CDR3 sequence is 13 residues long. The ends were cut back, 6 bases at V and 0 bases at J, with 6 bases in the middle. Germline assignment: CDR1 LGHNT and CDR2 FRNRAP. CDR3 amino acids: CASGTASNQPQHF. The CDR3 DNA sequence: TGTGCTAGTGGAACAGCTAGCAATCAGCCCCAGCATTTT.

The rearrangement joins TRBV6-5 to TRBJ2-3; TRBD1 matches 9 bases. From germline, CDR1 is MNHEY and CDR2 SVGAGI. This CDR3 is built from 14 residues. The junction had 4 bases not matched to a gene; V was cut back by 6 bases and J by 3 bases. The chain's CDR3 is CASRLGQGTDTQYF. The CDR3, as DNA: TGTGCCAGCAGGCTAGGACAGGGGACAGATACGCAGTATTTT.